This is a list of T cell receptor beta chains from one sample in a study of shared clonotypes between healthy human individuals. Clones were sequenced by immunoSEQ multiplex PCR, and TCRdb holds only the in-frame ones, with some missing. The repertoire holds millions of clones, with around nine tenths as singletons. The sequencing sample was made of naive CD4+ T cells sorted from blood. The receptors shown here come from a man aged 18-30 years in good health. Both conserved end residues are part of each CDR3. The D gene is left open where the match is weak. The size entry is marked missing in some rows and otherwise reads once, few, many or a size class.

size: NA; D: NA; V: TRBV4-3; J: TRBJ2-7; DNA: TGCGCCAGCAGCCTTAGAACCGCAGGGGACGAGCAGTACTTC; CDR3: CASSLRTAGDEQYF
size: few; D: NA; V: TRBV6-5; J: TRBJ1-6; DNA: TGTGCCAGCAGGGCCGGCTATAATTCACCCCTCCACTTT; CDR3: CASRAGYNSPLHF
size: NA; D: TRBD1; V: TRBV6-5; J: TRBJ2-7; DNA: TGTGCCAGCAGCCGCGGACAGGGATCCTACGAGCAGTACTTC; CDR3: CASSRGQGSYEQYF
size: once; D: NA; V: TRBV6-5; J: TRBJ1-2; DNA: TGTGCCAGCAGTTCGTCGCGGGGCAGGCGGCCTGGCTACACCTTC; CDR3: CASSSSRGRRPGYTF
size: NA; D: NA; V: TRBV9; J: TRBJ2-7; DNA: TGTGCCAGCAGTCCCGATGATAGGGCCTACGAGCAGTACTTC; CDR3: CASSPDDRAYEQYF
size: NA; D: NA; V: TRBV6-5; J: TRBJ1-1; DNA: TGTGCCAGCACCGCCGGGCCCACTGAAGCTTTCTTT; CDR3: CASTAGPTEAFF
size: NA; D: NA; V: TRBV6-1; J: TRBJ1-1; DNA: TGTGCCAGCAGTGAAGCTTGGGGCGGTGAAGCTTTCTTT; CDR3: CASSEAWGGEAFF
size: NA; D: TRBD1; V: TRBV6-5; J: TRBJ1-3; DNA: TGTGCCAGCAGTCGGGGACAGCGTACTGGAAACACCATATATTTT; CDR3: CASSRGQRTGNTIYF
size: NA; D: NA; V: TRBV4-1; J: TRBJ1-2; DNA: TGCGCCAGCAGCCAAGCTGGGGGCGGGACGGGCGGCTACACCTTC; CDR3: CASSQAGGGTGGYTF
size: NA; D: NA; V: TRBV2; J: TRBJ1-6; DNA: TGTGCCAGCAGTGAAACCAGTTCCTATAATTCACCCCTCCACTTT; CDR3: CASSETSSYNSPLHF
size: NA; D: TRBD1; V: TRBV18; J: TRBJ1-5; DNA: TGTGCCAGCTCACCCCAGACAGGGACCAATCAGCCCCAGCATTTT; CDR3: CASSPQTGTNQPQHF
size: NA; D: NA; V: TRBV9; J: TRBJ2-1; DNA: TGTGCCAGCAGCGTAGCTCTAGGATACTCCTACAATGAGCAGTTCTTC; CDR3: CASSVALGYSYNEQFF
size: NA; D: TRBD1; V: TRBV18; J: TRBJ1-1; DNA: TGTGCCAGCTCACCTCAGGGGGCGAAGAACACTGAAGCTTTCTTT; CDR3: CASSPQGAKNTEAFF
size: NA; D: NA; V: TRBV7-8; J: TRBJ1-2; DNA: TGTGCCAGCAGTCGGGGGAGGTATGGCTACACCTTC; CDR3: CASSRGRYGYTF
size: NA; D: TRBD1; V: TRBV9; J: TRBJ1-5; DNA: TGTGCCAGCAGCGTTGCGACAGGGCCCAATCAGCCCCAGCATTTT; CDR3: CASSVATGPNQPQHF
size: NA; D: NA; V: TRBV29-1; J: TRBJ2-3; DNA: TGCAGCGTTGATTCCGGGACGGCAGATACGCAGTATTTT; CDR3: CSVDSGTADTQYF
size: few; D: TRBD1; V: TRBV5-1; J: TRBJ1-2; DNA: TGCGCCAGCAGCTTGGTCTTCGGGACAGGTGGCTACACCTTC; CDR3: CASSLVFGTGGYTF
size: few; D: TRBD1; V: TRBV19; J: TRBJ1-1; DNA: TGTGCCAGTAGTACAACTTCAGGGGGCAACACTGAAGCTTTCTTT; CDR3: CASSTTSGGNTEAFF
size: NA; D: NA; V: TRBV4-1; J: TRBJ2-5; DNA: TGCGCCAGCAGCCTTGGTCTTCAAGAGACCCAGTACTTC; CDR3: CASSLGLQETQYF
size: NA; D: TRBD2; V: TRBV11-2; J: TRBJ2-5; DNA: TGTGCCAGCAGCTTACTCCTAGCGGGGGGCCCAGTATACTTC; CDR3: CASSLLLAGGPVYF
size: NA; D: NA; V: TRBV29-1; J: TRBJ1-1; DNA: TGCAGCGTTGAACCCTATACGTGGTTCGGAGGGGCTGAAGCTTTCTTT; CDR3: CSVEPYTWFGGAEAFF
size: NA; D: NA; V: TRBV19; J: TRBJ1-3; DNA: TGTGCCAGTAAGGGGAACGGAAACACCATATATTTT; CDR3: CASKGNGNTIYF